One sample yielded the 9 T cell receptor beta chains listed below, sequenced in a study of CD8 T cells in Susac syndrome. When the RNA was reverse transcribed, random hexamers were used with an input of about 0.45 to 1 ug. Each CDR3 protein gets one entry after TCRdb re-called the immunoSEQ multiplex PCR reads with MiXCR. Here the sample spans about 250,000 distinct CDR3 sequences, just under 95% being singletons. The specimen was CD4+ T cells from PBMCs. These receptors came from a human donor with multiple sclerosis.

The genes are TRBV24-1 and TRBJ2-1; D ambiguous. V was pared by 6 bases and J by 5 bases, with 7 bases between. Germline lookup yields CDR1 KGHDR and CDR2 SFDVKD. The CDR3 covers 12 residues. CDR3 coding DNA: TGTGCCACCAGTCTTACAGACAATGAGCAGTTCTTC. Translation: CATSLTDNEQFF.

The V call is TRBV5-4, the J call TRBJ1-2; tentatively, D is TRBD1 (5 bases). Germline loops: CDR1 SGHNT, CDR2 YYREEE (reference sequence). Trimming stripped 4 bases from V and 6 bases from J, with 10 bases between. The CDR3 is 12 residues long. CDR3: CASSDGGDGYTF. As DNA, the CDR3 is TGTGCCAGCAGCGACGGAGGGGATGGCTACACCTTC.

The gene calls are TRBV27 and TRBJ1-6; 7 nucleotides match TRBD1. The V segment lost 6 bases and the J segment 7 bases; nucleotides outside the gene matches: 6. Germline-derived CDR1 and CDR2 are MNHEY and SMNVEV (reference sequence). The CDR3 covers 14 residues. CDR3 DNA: TGTGCCAGCAGCCAGGGACAGCCGAATTCACCCCTCCACTTT. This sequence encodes CASSQGQPNSPLHF.

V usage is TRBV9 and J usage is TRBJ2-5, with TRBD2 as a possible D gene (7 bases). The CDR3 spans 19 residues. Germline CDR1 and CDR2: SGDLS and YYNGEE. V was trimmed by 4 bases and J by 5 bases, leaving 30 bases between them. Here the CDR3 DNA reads TGTGCCAGCAGCCCCCGTCCCCATAACACGCGGGGGCGCGGGGAGACCCAGTACTTC. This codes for CASSPRPHNTRGRGETQYF.

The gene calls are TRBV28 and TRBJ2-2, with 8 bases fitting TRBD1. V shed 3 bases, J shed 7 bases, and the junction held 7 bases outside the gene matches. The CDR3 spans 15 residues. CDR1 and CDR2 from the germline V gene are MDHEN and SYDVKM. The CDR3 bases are TGTGCCAGCAGTTTTTCAGGGGGCTTGAGCGGGGAGCTGTTTTTT. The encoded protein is CASSFSGGLSGELFF. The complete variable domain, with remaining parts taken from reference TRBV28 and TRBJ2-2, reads DVKVTQSSRYLVKRTGEKVFLECVQDMDHENMFWYRQDPGLGLRLIYFSYDVKMKEKGDIPEGYSVSREKKERFSLILESASTNQTSMYLCASSFSGGLSGELFFGEGSRLTVL.

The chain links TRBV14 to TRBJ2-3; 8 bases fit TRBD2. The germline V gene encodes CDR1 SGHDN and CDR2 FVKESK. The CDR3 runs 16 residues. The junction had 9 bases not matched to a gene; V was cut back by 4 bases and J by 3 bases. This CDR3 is CASSPRTGGRTDTQYF. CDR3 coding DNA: TGTGCCAGCAGCCCCCGAACGGGAGGGAGGACAGATACGCAGTATTTT.

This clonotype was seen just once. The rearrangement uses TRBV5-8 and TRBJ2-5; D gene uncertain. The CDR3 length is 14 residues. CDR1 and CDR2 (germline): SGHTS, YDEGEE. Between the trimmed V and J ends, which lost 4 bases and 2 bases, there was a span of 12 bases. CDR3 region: CASSPLELQETQYF. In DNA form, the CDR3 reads TGTGCCAGCAGCCCTTTGGAGCTACAAGAGACCCAGTACTTC.

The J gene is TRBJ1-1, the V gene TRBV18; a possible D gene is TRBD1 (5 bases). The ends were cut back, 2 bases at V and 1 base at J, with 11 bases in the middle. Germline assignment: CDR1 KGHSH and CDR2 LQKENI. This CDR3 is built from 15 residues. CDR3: CASSPSGGENTEAFF. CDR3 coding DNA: TGTGCCAGCTCACCATCGGGAGGGGAGAACACTGAAGCTTTCTTT.

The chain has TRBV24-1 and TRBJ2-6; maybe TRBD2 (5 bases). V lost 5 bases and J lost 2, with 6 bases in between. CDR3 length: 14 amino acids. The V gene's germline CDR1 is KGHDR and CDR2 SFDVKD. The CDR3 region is CATSGRTGANVLTF. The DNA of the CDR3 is TGTGCCACCAGTGGGAGGACTGGGGCCAACGTCCTGACTTTC.